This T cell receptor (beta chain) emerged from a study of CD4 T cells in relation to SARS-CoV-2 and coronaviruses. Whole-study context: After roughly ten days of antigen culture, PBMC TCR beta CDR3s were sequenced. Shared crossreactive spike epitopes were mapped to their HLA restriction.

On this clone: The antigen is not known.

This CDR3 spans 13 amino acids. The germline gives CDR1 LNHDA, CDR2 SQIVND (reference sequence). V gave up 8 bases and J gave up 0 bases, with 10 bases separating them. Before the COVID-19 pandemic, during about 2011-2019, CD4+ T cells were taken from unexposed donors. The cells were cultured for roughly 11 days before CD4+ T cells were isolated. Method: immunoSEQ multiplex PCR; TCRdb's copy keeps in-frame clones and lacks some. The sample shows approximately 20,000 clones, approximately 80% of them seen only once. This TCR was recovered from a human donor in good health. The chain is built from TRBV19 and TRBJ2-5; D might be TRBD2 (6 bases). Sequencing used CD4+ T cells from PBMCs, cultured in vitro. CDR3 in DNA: TGTGCCAGTGCACTAGCAAACCAAGAGACCCAGTACTTC. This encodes CASALANQETQYF.